A selection of T cell receptor beta chains follows, all from one sample in a study of CXCR3-negative and CXCR3-positive naive CD8 T cells. No DNA is given; TCRdb re-called the 5' RACE reads and lists each CDR3 protein once. The specimen's table records approximately 65,000 distinct CDR3 sequences. Sequenced: naive CXCR3+ CD8+ T cells from blood. These receptors came from a human donor in good health. Some clones in this sample may be carry-over from other donors' samples. Both conserved end residues are part of each CDR3.

V gene	J gene	CDR3 protein
TRBV4-2	TRBJ1-4	CATRDRPAANEKLFF
TRBV28	TRBJ2-2	CASSFLRAGTNTGELFF
TRBV6-2/TRBV6-3	TRBJ1-1	CASSLREGGTEALF
TRBV7-9	TRBJ2-2	CASLGVGPGELFF
TRBV7-3	TRBJ2-3	CASSPFRGTDTQYF
TRBV9	TRBJ2-7	CASSAHDYEQYF
TRBV12-3/TRBV12-4	TRBJ2-3	CASSLLRGATDTQYF
TRBV7-2	TRBJ1-3	CVSSWPGQGRGDTIYF
TRBV2	TRBJ2-2	CASTAGTGHTGELFF
TRBV27	TRBJ2-7	CASSKGLYEQYF
TRBV19	TRBJ1-2	CASSEDRYGYTF
TRBV6-2/TRBV6-3	TRBJ1-1	CASNLASPPPLNTEAFF
TRBV21-1	TRBJ2-7	CASSNGRQTNFYEQYF
TRBV29-1	TRBJ1-6	CGSQTGGENSPLHF
TRBV9	TRBJ2-1	CASSPIERGGPNEQFF
TRBV15	TRBJ2-1	CATSRDRGRCNEQFF
TRBV12-3/TRBV12-4	TRBJ1-1	CASRGQMNTEAFF
TRBV7-9	TRBJ2-3	CASSLGTGEKDTQYF
TRBV2	TRBJ2-7	CASSPPRGVVHEQYF
TRBV12-3/TRBV12-4	TRBJ2-5	CASRLRTGTSGHEETQYF
TRBV27	TRBJ2-2	CASSLVRVYTGELFF
TRBV14	TRBJ2-1	CASSPGRSGGPYNEQFF
TRBV4-1	TRBJ2-7	CASSQVLAGSNEQYF
TRBV13	TRBJ2-5	CASSSNRAETQYF
TRBV23-1	TRBJ1-5	CASSQSPHRLNQPQHF
TRBV21-1	TRBJ2-7	CASNTGFFDEQYF
TRBV7-3	TRBJ2-1	CASSPQPFGNEQFF